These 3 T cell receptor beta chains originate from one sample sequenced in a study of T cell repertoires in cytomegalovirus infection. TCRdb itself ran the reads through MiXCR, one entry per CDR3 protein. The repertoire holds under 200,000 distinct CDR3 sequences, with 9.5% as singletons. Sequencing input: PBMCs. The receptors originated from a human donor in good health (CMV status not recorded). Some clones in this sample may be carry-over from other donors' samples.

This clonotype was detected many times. CDR3 loop: CASRPSGVRETQYF. The DNA for the CDR3 is TGTGCCAGCAGGCCCTCTGGGGTCCGGGAGACCCAGTACTTC. V and J are TRBV12-3 or TRBV12-4 and TRBJ2-5; D gene ambiguous. The CDR3 contains 14 residues. Trimming removed 6 bases from V and 5 bases from J, with 16 bases in between.

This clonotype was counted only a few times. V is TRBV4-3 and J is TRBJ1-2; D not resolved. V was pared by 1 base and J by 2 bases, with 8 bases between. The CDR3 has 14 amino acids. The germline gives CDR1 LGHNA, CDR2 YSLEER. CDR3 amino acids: CASSQATDNYGYTF. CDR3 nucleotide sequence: TGCGCCAGCAGCCAAGCTACGGACAACTATGGCTACACCTTC.

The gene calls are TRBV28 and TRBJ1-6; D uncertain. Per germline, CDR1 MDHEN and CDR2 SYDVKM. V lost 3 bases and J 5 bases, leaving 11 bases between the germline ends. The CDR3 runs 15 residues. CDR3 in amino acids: CASSFTGSDNSPLHF. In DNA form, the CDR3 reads TGTGCCAGCAGTTTCACCGGGTCGGATAATTCACCCCTCCACTTT.